This T cell receptor (beta chain) was obtained from a study of cytomegalovirus exposure and HLA in healthy donors. Comment on this clone: The antigen remains undetermined.

Measured with immunoSEQ multiplex PCR; TCRdb has only the in-frame clones, and not every one. The table has under 200,000 clones, roughly 90% seen once; the top ten hold around 6%. V lost 0 bases to trimming and J lost 4 bases, with 19 bases between them. CDR1 is MGHRA and CDR2 is YSYEKL in the germline V gene. The length of the CDR3 is 18 residues. Study-wide points: One later analysis, an examination of the 90 to 150 validation repertoires, found that first-cohort TCR clusters tended to co-occur in them. The classifier, whose performance was assessed in both the original and validation cohorts, reportedly diagnosed cytomegalovirus status with high specificity and sensitivity. Most TCR sequences showed up rarely, but some public TCRs showed up in many donors. The study put 150 to 200 TCR beta chains on its list as cytomegalovirus-associated.

The rearrangement links TRBV4-1 to TRBJ1-5, with D possibly being TRBD1 (5 bases). The sequence derives from a woman aged 25 to 39 in good health and CMV-seronegative. Sequencing input: PBMCs. CDR3 in amino acids: CASSQDLGRRGENQPQHF. The CDR3 DNA reads as TGCGCCAGCAGCCAAGATCTAGGGCGCCGGGGGGAAAATCAGCCCCAGCATTTT.